This TCR beta chain is from a study of OX40 agonist ivuxolimab in advanced cancers. The wider study: Patients assigned to dose escalation were diagnosed with hepatocellular carcinoma, melanoma, renal cell or head and neck cancer. Notes on the study in general: The authors also found low normalized T-cell clonal expansion in some nonresponders.

V lost 3 bases, J lost 2 bases, and 1 base stayed unmatched. The length of the CDR3 is 15 residues. Per germline, CDR1 MRHNA and CDR2 SNTAGT. Some clones are missing from TCRdb's copy, which holds only in-frame ones; the method was immunoSEQ multiplex PCR. This repertoire shows 66,000 or so clones, 92% found once; its top ten account for roughly 25%. This clone was picked up a small number of times. Antigen specificity is unknown. The TCR sequence derives from an adult with an advanced solid tumor such as melanoma, head and neck, liver or kidney cancer. This sample comprised CD4+ or CD8+ T cells sorted from blood, obtained in a trial of the OX40 agonist ivuxolimab. This sequence joins TRBV6-4 and TRBJ2-3; TRBD2 aligns across 11 bases. In DNA, the CDR3 is TGTGCCAGCAGTGAGACTAGCGGGGACACAGATACGCAGTATTTT. Residues: CASSETSGDTDTQYF.